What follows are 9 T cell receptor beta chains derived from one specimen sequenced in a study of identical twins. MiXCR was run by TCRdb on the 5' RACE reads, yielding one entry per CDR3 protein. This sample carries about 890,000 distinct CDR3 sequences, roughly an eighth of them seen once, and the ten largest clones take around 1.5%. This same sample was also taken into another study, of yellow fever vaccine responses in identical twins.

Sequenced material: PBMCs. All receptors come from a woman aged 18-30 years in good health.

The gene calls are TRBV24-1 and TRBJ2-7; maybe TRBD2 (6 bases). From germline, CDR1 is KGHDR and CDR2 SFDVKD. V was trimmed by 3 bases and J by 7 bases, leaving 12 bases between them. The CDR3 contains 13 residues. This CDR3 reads CATSDERELEQYF. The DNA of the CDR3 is TGTGCCACCAGTGATGAACGGGAGCTGGAGCAGTACTTC.

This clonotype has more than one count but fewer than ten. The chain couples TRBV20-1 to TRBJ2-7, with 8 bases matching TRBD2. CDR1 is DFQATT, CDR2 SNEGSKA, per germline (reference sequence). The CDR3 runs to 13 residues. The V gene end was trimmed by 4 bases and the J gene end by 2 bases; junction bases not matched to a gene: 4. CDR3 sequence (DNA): TGCAGTGCTAAACCGGGACTAGCCTACGAGCAGTACTTC. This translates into CSAKPGLAYEQYF.

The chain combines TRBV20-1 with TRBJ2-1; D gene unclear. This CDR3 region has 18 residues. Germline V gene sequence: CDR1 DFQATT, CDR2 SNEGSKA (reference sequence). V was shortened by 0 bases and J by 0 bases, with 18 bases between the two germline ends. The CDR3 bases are TGCAGTGCTAGAGAGGTTATTACCAAGAAGAGCTCCTACAATGAGCAGTTCTTC. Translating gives CSAREVITKKSSYNEQFF.

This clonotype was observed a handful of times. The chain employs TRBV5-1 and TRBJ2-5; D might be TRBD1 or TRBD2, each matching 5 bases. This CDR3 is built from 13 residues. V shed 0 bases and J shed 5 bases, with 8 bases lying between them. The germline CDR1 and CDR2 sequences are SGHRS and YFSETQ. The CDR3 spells CASSLAGDETQYF. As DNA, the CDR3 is TGCGCCAGCAGCTTGGCTGGGGACGAGACCCAGTACTTC.

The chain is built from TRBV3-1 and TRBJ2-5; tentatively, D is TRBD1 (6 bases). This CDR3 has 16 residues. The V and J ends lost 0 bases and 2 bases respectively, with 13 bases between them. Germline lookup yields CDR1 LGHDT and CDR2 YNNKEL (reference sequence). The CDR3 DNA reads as TGTGCCAGCAGCCAAGAACCCGGGACACAGCAAGAGACCCAGTACTTC. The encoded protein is CASSQEPGTQQETQYF.

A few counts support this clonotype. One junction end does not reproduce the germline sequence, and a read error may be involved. For the CDR3, the DNA is TGTGCCAGCAACCAATTATTCGAGAACACCGGGGAGCTGTTTTTT. This translates into CASNQLFENTGELFF. The chain uses TRBV4-2 and TRBJ2-2; D is uncertain. There are 15 residues in the CDR3. Per germline, CDR1 LGHNA and CDR2 YNFKEQ.

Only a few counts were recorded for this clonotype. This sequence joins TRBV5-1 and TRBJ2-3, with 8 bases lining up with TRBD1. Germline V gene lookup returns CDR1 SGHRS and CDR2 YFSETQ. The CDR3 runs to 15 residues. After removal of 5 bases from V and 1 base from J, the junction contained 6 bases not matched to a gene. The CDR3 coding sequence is TGCGCCAGCAGGGCGACAGGGGACGGCACAGATACGCAGTATTTT. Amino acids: CASRATGDGTDTQYF.

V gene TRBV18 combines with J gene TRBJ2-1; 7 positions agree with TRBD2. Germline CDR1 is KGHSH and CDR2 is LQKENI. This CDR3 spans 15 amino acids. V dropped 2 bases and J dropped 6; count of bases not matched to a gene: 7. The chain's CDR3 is CASSPSLAVPNEQFF. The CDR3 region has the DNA TGTGCCAGCTCACCAAGTCTAGCGGTACCCAATGAGCAGTTCTTC.

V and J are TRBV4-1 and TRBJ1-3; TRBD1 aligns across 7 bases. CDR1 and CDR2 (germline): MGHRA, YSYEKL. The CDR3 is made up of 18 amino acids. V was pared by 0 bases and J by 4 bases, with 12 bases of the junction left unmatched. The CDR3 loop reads CASSQDQRQGRGGNTIYF. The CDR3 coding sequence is TGCGCCAGCAGCCAAGATCAGAGACAGGGCCGAGGCGGAAACACCATATATTTT.